This is a list of T cell receptor beta chains from one sample in a study of OX40 agonist ivuxolimab in advanced cancers. The data were produced by immunoSEQ multiplex PCR, yet TCRdb's version contains in-frame clones alone and is incomplete. The repertoire consists of 50,000 to 60,000 clones, with roughly nine tenths occurring once and the leading ten covering less than 8%. Sequenced here: CD4+ or CD8+ T cells sorted from blood, sampled in a trial of the OX40 agonist ivuxolimab. These receptors all stem from an adult with an advanced solid tumor such as melanoma, head and neck, liver or kidney cancer. Both conserved end residues are part of each CDR3. Fields, in order: CDR3 protein, CDR3 DNA, D gene, clone size, V gene, J gene. A D gene is named only where the DNA matches it firmly. Clone size is given for some rows only: seen once, a few or many times, or a class if the clone is expanded.

CDR3aa: CASSQGGGTEAFF
CDR3nt: TGTGCCAGCAGCCAAGGGGGAGGCACTGAAGCTTTCTTT
d_gene: NA
abundance: NA
v_gene: TRBV9
j_gene: TRBJ1-1

CDR3aa: CASSIGWGDLGEQFF
CDR3nt: TGTGCCAGTAGTATCGGGTGGGGGGATCTGGGCGAGCAGTTCTTC
d_gene: NA
abundance: NA
v_gene: TRBV19
j_gene: TRBJ2-1

CDR3aa: CATSRAWELNTEAFF
CDR3nt: TGTGCCACCAGCAGAGCTTGGGAACTCAACACTGAAGCTTTCTTT
d_gene: NA
abundance: NA
v_gene: TRBV15
j_gene: TRBJ1-1

CDR3aa: CASSYSPEEVTEQYF
CDR3nt: TGTGCCAGCAGTTACTCCCCGGAGGAAGTCACCGAGCAGTACTTC
d_gene: NA
abundance: NA
v_gene: TRBV6-5
j_gene: TRBJ2-7

CDR3aa: CASSTGPTDTQYF
CDR3nt: TGCGCCAGCAGCACAGGACCGACAGATACGCAGTATTTT
d_gene: NA
abundance: NA
v_gene: TRBV5-1
j_gene: TRBJ2-3

CDR3aa: CASSPRGQGLEAFF
CDR3nt: TGCGCCAGCAGCCCGAGGGGACAGGGCCTTGAAGCTTTCTTT
d_gene: TRBD1
abundance: NA
v_gene: TRBV5-1
j_gene: TRBJ1-1

CDR3aa: CASSYLGYTNEKLFF
CDR3nt: TGTGCCAGCAGTTACCTTGGATACACTAATGAAAAACTGTTTTTT
d_gene: NA
abundance: NA
v_gene: TRBV6-6
j_gene: TRBJ1-4

CDR3aa: CASFDGGYNSPLHF
CDR3nt: TGCGCCAGCTTCGATGGGGGTTATAATTCACCCCTCCACTTT
d_gene: NA
abundance: NA
v_gene: TRBV10-2
j_gene: TRBJ1-6

CDR3aa: CASSLGTFGALSPLHF
CDR3nt: TGTGCCAGCAGCTTAGGAACCTTCGGGGCTCTTTCACCCCTCCACTTT
d_gene: NA
abundance: NA
v_gene: TRBV7-8
j_gene: TRBJ1-6

CDR3aa: CASSAIQGMNTEAFF
CDR3nt: TGTGCCAGTAGTGCTATACAGGGGATGAACACTGAAGCTTTCTTT
d_gene: TRBD1
abundance: NA
v_gene: TRBV19
j_gene: TRBJ1-1

CDR3aa: CASSFSSPNTGELFF
CDR3nt: TGTGCCAGCAGTTTCTCAAGCCCGAACACCGGGGAGCTGTTTTTT
d_gene: NA
abundance: NA
v_gene: TRBV27
j_gene: TRBJ2-2

CDR3aa: CASSQDPGEGQGPSGNTIYF
CDR3nt: TGTGCCAGCAGCCAAGACCCAGGGGAGGGACAGGGTCCCTCTGGAAACACCATATATTTT
d_gene: TRBD1
abundance: few
v_gene: TRBV14
j_gene: TRBJ1-3

CDR3aa: CASSILYAQPQHF
CDR3nt: TGTGCCAGTAGTATCCTTTACGCTCAGCCCCAGCATTTT
d_gene: NA
abundance: NA
v_gene: TRBV19
j_gene: TRBJ1-5

CDR3aa: CASSHRSSYGYTF
CDR3nt: TGTGCCAGCAGTCACAGGTCAAGCTATGGCTACACCTTC
d_gene: NA
abundance: NA
v_gene: TRBV6-5
j_gene: TRBJ1-2

CDR3aa: CASSKTGRASTDTQYF
CDR3nt: TGTGCCAGCAGCAAGACAGGGCGGGCTAGCACAGATACGCAGTATTTT
d_gene: TRBD1
abundance: NA
v_gene: TRBV7-9
j_gene: TRBJ2-3

CDR3aa: CASSLDRGRTEAFF
CDR3nt: TGTGCCAGCAGTCTAGACAGGGGGCGGACTGAAGCTTTCTTT
d_gene: TRBD1
abundance: few
v_gene: TRBV28
j_gene: TRBJ1-1

CDR3aa: CASSLMGRHEQYF
CDR3nt: TGTGCCAGCAGTTTGATGGGGAGACACGAGCAGTACTTC
d_gene: NA
abundance: NA
v_gene: TRBV28
j_gene: TRBJ2-7

CDR3aa: CASSLGSGAEAFF
CDR3nt: TGTGCCAGCAGCTTAGGGTCAGGTGCTGAAGCTTTCTTT
d_gene: NA
abundance: few
v_gene: TRBV11-3
j_gene: TRBJ1-1

CDR3aa: CASSYAPRETQYF
CDR3nt: TGTGCCAGCAGCTACGCCCCCAGAGAGACCCAGTACTTC
d_gene: NA
abundance: NA
v_gene: TRBV7-8
j_gene: TRBJ2-5

CDR3aa: CASSSYAENTEAFF
CDR3nt: TGTGCCAGCAGCTCCTACGCTGAGAACACTGAAGCTTTCTTT
d_gene: NA
abundance: NA
v_gene: TRBV27
j_gene: TRBJ1-1

CDR3aa: CASSFKGTGYGYTF
CDR3nt: TGTGCCAGCAGTTTTAAGGGGACGGGCTATGGCTACACCTTC
d_gene: NA
abundance: NA
v_gene: TRBV28
j_gene: TRBJ1-2

CDR3aa: CSARPEGNTEAFF
CDR3nt: TGCAGCGCCCGACCCGAGGGGAACACTGAAGCTTTCTTT
d_gene: NA
abundance: NA
v_gene: TRBV29-1
j_gene: TRBJ1-1

CDR3aa: CASSALNTEAFF
CDR3nt: TGTGCCAGCAGCGCCCTGAACACTGAAGCTTTCTTT
d_gene: NA
abundance: NA
v_gene: TRBV9
j_gene: TRBJ1-1

CDR3aa: CASSLTGGAYEQYF
CDR3nt: TGTGCCAGCAGTTTGACAGGGGGCGCCTACGAGCAGTACTTC
d_gene: TRBD1
abundance: NA
v_gene: TRBV28
j_gene: TRBJ2-7

CDR3aa: CASSPPGSNEQFF
CDR3nt: TGTGCCAGCAGCCCTCCGGGGTCAAATGAGCAGTTCTTC
d_gene: NA
abundance: NA
v_gene: TRBV7-8
j_gene: TRBJ2-1

CDR3aa: CASSTRDRGLTGELFF
CDR3nt: TGTGCCAGCAGCACACGGGACAGGGGGCTCACCGGGGAGCTGTTTTTT
d_gene: TRBD1
abundance: once
v_gene: TRBV11-1
j_gene: TRBJ2-2

CDR3aa: CASSVTENSPLHF
CDR3nt: TGTGCCAGTAGCGTGACGGAGAATTCACCCCTCCACTTT
d_gene: NA
abundance: NA
v_gene: TRBV19
j_gene: TRBJ1-6

CDR3aa: CASSFLNPHEQFF
CDR3nt: TGTGCCAGCAGTTTTCTAAACCCTCATGAGCAGTTCTTC
d_gene: NA
abundance: NA
v_gene: TRBV27
j_gene: TRBJ2-1

CDR3aa: CASSSSLTGVGITEAFF
CDR3nt: TGTGCCAGCAGTTCCTCCCTGACAGGGGTGGGTATTACTGAAGCTTTCTTT
d_gene: TRBD1
abundance: NA
v_gene: TRBV28
j_gene: TRBJ1-1

CDR3aa: CASSATSGRALKDTQYF
CDR3nt: TGTGCCAGCAGCGCGACTAGCGGGAGGGCCCTAAAGGATACGCAGTATTTT
d_gene: TRBD2
abundance: NA
v_gene: TRBV7-2
j_gene: TRBJ2-3

CDR3aa: CASSLTGGSLIMNTEAFF
CDR3nt: TGTGCCAGCAGTTTAACAGGGGGCTCCCTAATCATGAACACTGAAGCTTTCTTT
d_gene: TRBD1
abundance: few
v_gene: TRBV27
j_gene: TRBJ1-1